These T cell receptor beta chains were read from a single sample in a study of PD-L1 blockade in urothelial cancer. Assay used: immunoSEQ multiplex PCR; TCRdb lists only in-frame clones, some missing. The table has 80,000 to 95,000 clones, around 78% seen once. Material: PBMCs, obtained around atezolizumab (anti-PD-L1) treatment. The source of these receptors is a man aged 65 to 79 with urothelial cancer. The CDR3 runs from the conserved cysteine through the conserved F or W. The D gene is left open where the match is weak. A row's size may be missing; if present it is once, few, many or a size class.

D	V	size	J	DNA	CDR3
TRBD1	TRBV18	.	TRBJ1-5	TGTGCCAGCTCATCCACAGGGGGCTACAATCAGCCCCAGCATTTT	CASSSTGGYNQPQHF
TRBD1	TRBV5-1	once	TRBJ1-5	TGCGCCAGCAGCTTACACCCAGGGGGCAACCAGCCCCAGCATTTT	CASSLHPGGNQPQHF
.	TRBV7-2	few	TRBJ1-5	TGTGCCAGCAGCTTACAGGGACAGCCCCAGCATTTT	CASSLQGQPQHF
TRBD1	TRBV10-2	.	TRBJ1-5	TGCGCCAGCAGTGAGACCGGGACAGGGGATCAGCCCCAGCATTTT	CASSETGTGDQPQHF
.	TRBV5-4	.	TRBJ1-4	TGTGCCAGCAGCTGGGGCAGGGGTGGCGAAAAACTGTTTTTT	CASSWGRGGEKLFF
.	TRBV5-4	.	TRBJ1-6	TGTGCCAGCAGCTTGAATATGGATGGGCACCCCCTCCACTTT	CASSLNMDGHPLHF
.	TRBV4-1	once	TRBJ2-4	TGCGCCAGCAGCCGTCCGGGACTCGCGACTGAAAACATTCAGTACTTC	CASSRPGLATENIQYF
.	TRBV5-4	.	TRBJ2-3	TGTGCCAGCAGGGCCGCGGGGACAGTAGACACAGATACGCAGTATTTT	CASRAAGTVDTDTQYF
.	TRBV19	few	TRBJ2-1	TGTGCCAGTAGCTCGCGGGGAAGCTCCTACAATGAGCAGTTCTTC	CASSSRGSSYNEQFF
.	TRBV5-6	.	TRBJ2-4	TGTGCCAGCAGCCTACCGGGAGCCAAAAACATTCAGTACTTC	CASSLPGAKNIQYF
.	TRBV11-3	.	TRBJ2-1	TGTGCCAGCAGCGTTGGGGCGGACAGCGTGGGGAATGAGCAGTTCTTC	CASSVGADSVGNEQFF
TRBD2	TRBV27	.	TRBJ2-1	TGTGCCAGCAGTATAGGACTAGCGGTATACAATGAGCAGTTCTTC	CASSIGLAVYNEQFF
.	TRBV14	few	TRBJ2-7	TGTGCCAGCAGCCGAACAACCGGGACCTACGAGCAGTACTTC	CASSRTTGTYEQYF
.	TRBV7-2	.	TRBJ2-2	TGTGCCAGCAGCTTAGTTGGGGGAGGGAACACCGGGGAGCTGTTTTTT	CASSLVGGGNTGELFF
TRBD2	TRBV27	.	TRBJ2-2	TGTGCCAGCAGTTTATCGAGTTTTAAAAGCGGGAGAAACACCGGGGAGCTGTTTTTT	CASSLSSFKSGRNTGELFF
TRBD2	TRBV5-1	once	TRBJ2-3	TGCGCCAGCAGCTTGAGAAGCGGGGGGCCTCGCACAGATACGCAGTATTTT	CASSLRSGGPRTDTQYF
.	TRBV9	.	TRBJ2-7	TGTGCCAGCAGCCCTGGGACTGGTACCTACGAGCAGTACTTC	CASSPGTGTYEQYF
TRBD1	TRBV6-6	once	TRBJ1-2	TGTGCCAGCAGTAAACAGGGGCCTAACTATGGCTACACCTTC	CASSKQGPNYGYTF
.	TRBV7-2	.	TRBJ2-2	TGTGCCAGCAGCTTAGAATTGGTCCCCCGGGGCACCGGGGAGCTGTTTTTT	CASSLELVPRGTGELFF
.	TRBV19	few	TRBJ1-3	TGTGCCAGTAGTATAGATAACTCTGGAAACACCATATATTTT	CASSIDNSGNTIYF
.	TRBV19	few	TRBJ1-2	TGTGCCAGTAGTCTCCTCGGACAGTTATATGGCTACACCTTC	CASSLLGQLYGYTF
.	TRBV19	few	TRBJ1-2	TGTGCCAGTAGTATATCAGGTGGCTACACCTTC	CASSISGGYTF